The 21 T cell receptor beta chains reported below all come from one sample, sequenced in a study of T cell responses to AZD1222 COVID-19 vaccine. Measured with immunoSEQ multiplex PCR; TCRdb has only the in-frame clones, and not every one. The table records 150,000 or so clones, approximately 90% of them present only once. The source material was peripheral blood, sampled after recovery from COVID-19. These receptors were taken from an adult who had recovered from COVID-19.

This rearrangement joins TRBV27 to TRBJ1-3, with TRBD1 identical over 7 bases. The CDR3 covers 14 residues. The V segment lost 2 bases and the J segment 4 bases; nucleotides outside the gene matches: 2. Per the germline V gene, CDR1 is MNHEY and CDR2 is SMNVEV (reference sequence). The CDR3: CASSLDREGNTIYF. DNA for the CDR3: TGTGCCAGCAGTTTAGACAGGGAGGGAAACACCATATATTTT.

The chain links TRBV9 to TRBJ2-3, with TRBD2 identical over 9 bases. V lost 0 bases and J lost 2; bases outside the gene matches: 13. The length of the CDR3 is 19 residues. Germline V gene data show CDR1 as SGDLS and CDR2 as YYNGEE. The CDR3 nucleotides read TGTGCCAGCAGCGTAGCTACAATGTCTAGCGGGGTGAACACAGATACGCAGTATTTT. This gives the protein CASSVATMSSGVNTDTQYF.

This chain connects TRBV25-1 to TRBJ1-6; the D is unclear. The germline CDR1 and CDR2 sequences are MGHDK and SYGVNS. Trimming took off 1 base at V and 5 bases at J, with 6 bases between the two ends. CDR3 length: 14 amino acids. The CDR3 reads CASSESHNNSPLHF. CDR3 DNA sequence: TGTGCCAGCAGTGAATCCCATAATAATTCACCCCTCCACTTT.

V is TRBV29-1 and J is TRBJ2-1; D might be TRBD1 (5 bases). Germline loops: CDR1 SQVTM, CDR2 ANQGSEA. This CDR3 spans 9 amino acids. Trimming took 6 bases from V and 8 from J, leaving 5 bases between them. CDR3 nucleotides: TGCAGCGTGGGGCATGAGCAGTTCTTC. Its protein product is CSVGHEQFF.

CDR3 coding DNA: TGTGCCAGCAGCGGGGTCGCTAGCTGGGGAACAGATACGCAGTATTTT. Its translation is CASSGVASWGTDTQYF. The chain couples TRBV5-4 to TRBJ2-3, with a weak D call TRBD2 (5 bases). Germline assignment: CDR1 SGHNT and CDR2 YYREEE (reference sequence). The V and J ends lost 4 bases and 3 bases respectively, with 18 bases between them. The CDR3 runs to 16 residues. Together with reference TRBV5-4 and TRBJ2-3, the CDR3 gives the full variable domain: ETGVTQSPTHLIKTRGQQVTLRCSSQSGHNTVSWYQQALGQGPQFIFQYYREEENGRGNFPPRFSGLQFPNYSSELNVNALELDDSALYLCASSGVASWGTDTQYFGPGTRLTVL.

The CDR3 reads CASSSGGGIYGYTF. DNA of the CDR3: TGTGCCAGCAGCTCAGGGGGCGGTATCTATGGCTACACCTTC. This chain links TRBV7-8 with TRBJ1-2; the match to TRBD1 covers 8 bases. The CDR3 has 14 residues. Germline V lookup: CDR1 SGHVS, CDR2 FQNEAQ. The junction had 5 bases not matched to a gene; V was cut back by 4 bases and J by 4 bases.

In this sample, this clone turned up a few times. The gene calls are TRBV27 and TRBJ1-2, with a weak D call TRBD1 (6 bases). Germline V lookup: CDR1 MNHEY, CDR2 SMNVEV (reference sequence). The CDR3 covers 16 residues. V was shortened by 2 bases and J by 8 bases, with 21 bases between the two germline ends. CDR3 sequence: CASSLRFGQGSSGYTF. The CDR3 nucleotides read TGTGCCAGCAGTTTAAGATTTGGGCAGGGGAGTTCCGGCTACACCTTC.

The chain employs TRBV12-2 and TRBJ2-3; no check of the table's D call, TRBD2, against the DNA was made. TRBV12-2 is an annotated pseudogene. This CDR3 is built from 16 residues. The CDR3 reads CASRLAREGRADTQYF. As DNA, the CDR3 is TGTGCAAGTCGCTTAGCGCGGGAGGGGAGGGCAGATACGCAGTATTTT.

The rearrangement uses TRBV5-1 and TRBJ1-1, with TRBD1 identical over 8 bases. The CDR3 runs to 13 residues. The trim removed 0 bases at V and 9 bases at J, leaving 4 bases unmatched. Germline CDR1 SGHRS, CDR2 YFSETQ. CDR3 DNA: TGCGCCAGCAGCTTGGAGGACAGGGAGAAAGCTTTCTTT. It codes for CASSLEDREKAFF.

The rearrangement uses TRBV9 and TRBJ1-5; D gene ambiguous. The CDR3 has 15 amino acids. Trimming pared 4 bases from V and 0 bases from J, leaving 11 bases between. From germline, CDR1 is SGDLS and CDR2 YYNGEE. The CDR3 spells CASSRGGNSNQPQHF. The DNA for the CDR3 is TGTGCCAGCAGCCGCGGCGGTAATAGCAATCAGCCCCAGCATTTT. Filled out from reference TRBV9 and TRBJ1-5, the complete variable domain reads DSGVTQTPKHLITATGQRVTLRCSPRSGDLSVYWYQQSLDQGLQFLIQYYNGEERAKGNILERFSAQQFPDLHSELNLSSLELGDSALYFCASSRGGNSNQPQHFGDGTRLSIL.

The chain employs TRBV14 and TRBJ2-2, with D unclear. The CDR3 consists of 16 residues. V was pared by 0 bases and J by 1 base, with 9 bases between. Per the germline V gene, CDR1 is SGHDN and CDR2 is FVKESK. CDR3 DNA: TGTGCCAGCAGCCAAGAAGGTGGCCTGAACACCGGGGAGCTGTTTTTT. Protein product: CASSQEGGLNTGELFF.

The rearrangement joins TRBV27 to TRBJ2-1; D remains unclear. V shed 5 bases and J shed 8 bases, with 13 bases lying between them. The germline gives CDR1 MNHEY, CDR2 SMNVEV (reference sequence). This CDR3 contains 13 residues. This chain's CDR3 is CASSALGRDEQFF. CDR3 in DNA: TGTGCCAGCAGTGCCCTTGGGCGCGATGAGCAGTTCTTC.

The chain links TRBV7-8 to TRBJ2-5; 10 positions agree with TRBD1. The ends lost 2 bases at V and 1 base at J; junction bases unmatched: 7. The CDR3 is 17 amino acids. Germline V gene lookup returns CDR1 SGHVS and CDR2 FQNEAQ. In DNA form, the CDR3 reads TGTGCCAGCAGCTTAACCCCCGACAGGGGGCCCCAAGAGACCCAGTACTTC. Protein: CASSLTPDRGPQETQYF. Using reference TRBV7-8 and TRBJ2-5 for the parts outside the CDR3, the full variable domain is GAGVSQSPRYKVAKRGQDVALRCDPISGHVSLFWYQQALGQGPEFLTYFQNEAQLDKSGLPSDRFFAERPEGSVSTLKIQRTQQEDSAVYLCASSLTPDRGPQETQYFGPGTRLLVL.

This clone was counted a few times. The gene calls are TRBV3-1 (or the pseudogene TRBV3-2) and TRBJ1-2, with 7 bases aligning to TRBD1. Per the germline V gene, CDR1 is LGHDT and CDR2 is YNNKEL (reference sequence). V shed 0 bases and J 6 bases; nucleotides not matched to a gene: 10. The CDR3 has 16 amino acids. CDR3 protein: CASSQDRAGGADGYTF. The CDR3 DNA reads TGTGCCAGCAGCCAAGATCGTGCAGGGGGGGCTGATGGCTACACCTTC.

CDR3 in DNA: TGTGCCAGCAGCTCCCTCGGTCAGTCCCAACACAATGAGCAGTTCTTC. This encodes CASSSLGQSQHNEQFF. J is TRBJ2-1 and V is TRBV7-9, with no clear D. This CDR3 has 16 amino acids. Germline V gene data show CDR1 as SEHNR and CDR2 as FQNEAQ (reference sequence). V gave up 4 bases and J gave up 5 bases, with 18 bases separating them. Complete variable domain (other parts from reference TRBV7-9 and TRBJ2-1): DTGVSQNPRHKITKRGQNVTFRCDPISEHNRLYWYRQTLGQGPEFLTYFQNEAQLEKSRLLSDRFSAERPKGSFSTLEIQRTEQGDSAMYLCASSSLGQSQHNEQFFGPGTRLTVL.

This chain connects TRBV28 to TRBJ2-7; D assignment may be TRBD1 or TRBD2 (5 bases each). The CDR3 length is 15 residues. The germline V gene has CDR1 MDHEN and CDR2 SYDVKM. V lost 6 bases and J lost 6, with 21 bases in between. The CDR3 DNA reads as TGTGCCAGCAGAACCGGGGCCTCTGGTGGCTCCGAGCAGTACTTC. Translating it yields CASRTGASGGSEQYF. Together with reference TRBV28 and TRBJ2-7, the CDR3 gives the full variable domain: DVKVTQSSRYLVKRTGEKVFLECVQDMDHENMFWYRQDPGLGLRLIYFSYDVKMKEKGDIPEGYSVSREKKERFSLILESASTNQTSMYLCASRTGASGGSEQYFGPGTRLTVT.

This clone has just a few counts. The rearrangement joins TRBV27 to TRBJ1-5; TRBD1 might be the D (6 bases). V dropped 5 bases and J dropped 0 bases, with 11 bases sitting between them. The germline CDR1 and CDR2 sequences are MNHEY and SMNVEV (reference sequence). This CDR3 has 15 amino acids. This CDR3 is CASSTGTISNQPQHF. In nucleotides, the CDR3 is TGTGCCAGCAGTACCGGGACAATTAGCAATCAGCCCCAGCATTTT.

J is TRBJ1-3 and V is TRBV5-1; D is ambiguous. Deletions cut 0 bases from V and 0 bases from J, with 10 bases between. The germline V gene encodes CDR1 SGHRS and CDR2 YFSETQ. This CDR3 comprises 16 residues. The CDR3 region is CASSLAPTNSGNTIYF. In DNA form, the CDR3 reads TGCGCCAGCAGCTTGGCCCCCACAAACTCTGGAAACACCATATATTTT.

This chain connects TRBV28 to TRBJ1-2; no firm D call. CDR1 and CDR2 from the germline V gene are MDHEN and SYDVKM. The CDR3 totals 13 residues. V gave up 4 bases and J gave up 0 bases, with 6 bases separating them. The CDR3 region has the DNA TGTGCCAGCAGTTCAGACACTAACTATGGCTACACCTTC. It encodes CASSSDTNYGYTF.

This chain uses TRBV15 with TRBJ1-4; TRBD1 might be the D (5 bases). Germline V gives CDR1 LNHNV, CDR2 YYDKDF (reference sequence). The V end lost 0 bases, the J end lost 0 bases, and 8 bases lay between the germline ends. The CDR3 runs to 16 residues. This chain's CDR3 is CATSRDIGATNEKLFF. The CDR3, as DNA: TGTGCCACCAGCAGAGATATAGGGGCAACTAATGAAAAACTGTTTTTT.

This chain uses TRBV7-8 with TRBJ2-7; possible D gene TRBD2, 6 bases. CDR1 SGHVS and CDR2 FQNEAQ come from the germline V gene. The CDR3 extends over 15 amino acids. The germline V and J ends were trimmed by 1 base and 2 bases, with 12 bases remaining between them. This CDR3 reads CASSLGRGLTYEQYF. DNA of the CDR3: TGTGCCAGCAGCTTAGGTCGGGGACTTACCTACGAGCAGTACTTC.